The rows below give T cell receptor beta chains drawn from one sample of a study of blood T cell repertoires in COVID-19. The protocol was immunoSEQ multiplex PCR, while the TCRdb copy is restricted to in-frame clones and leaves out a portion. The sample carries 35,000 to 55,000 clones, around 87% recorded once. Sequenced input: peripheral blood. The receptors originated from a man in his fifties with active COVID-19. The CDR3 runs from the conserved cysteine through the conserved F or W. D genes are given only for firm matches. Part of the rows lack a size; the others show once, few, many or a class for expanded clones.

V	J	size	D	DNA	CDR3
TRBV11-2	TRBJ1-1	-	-	TGTGCCAGCAGCTTAGGCGGTAGAGCTTTCTTT	CASSLGGRAFF
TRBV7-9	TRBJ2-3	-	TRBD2	TGTGCCAGCAGCTTAGAAGCTAGCGGATCAGATACGCAGTATTTT	CASSLEASGSDTQYF
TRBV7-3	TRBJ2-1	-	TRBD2	TGTGCCAGCAGCGCTCGACTAGCGTCGGGTGAGCAGTTCTTC	CASSARLASGEQFF
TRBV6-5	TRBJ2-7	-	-	TGTGCCAGCGAGGGAAGCGGGTACGAGCAGTACTTC	CASEGSGYEQYF
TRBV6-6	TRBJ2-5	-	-	TGTGCCAGCAGCTTGGACACCCAAGAGACCCAGTACTTC	CASSLDTQETQYF
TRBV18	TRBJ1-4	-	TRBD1	TGTGCCAGCTCACCACCGGTCAGGGGGGCCGCTAGTGAAAAACTGTTTTTT	CASSPPVRGAASEKLFF
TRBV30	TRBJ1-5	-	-	TGTGCCTGGAGTGGGAGGGAAAATCAGCCCCAGCATTTT	CAWSGRENQPQHF
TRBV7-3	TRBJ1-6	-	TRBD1	TGTGCCAGCAGCCCACGAGACAGGGTTGGATCACCCCTCCACTTT	CASSPRDRVGSPLHF
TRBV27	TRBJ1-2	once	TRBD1	TGTGCCAGCAGTTTACGCCGGACAGGGGGCACCTACTATGGCTACACCTTC	CASSLRRTGGTYYGYTF
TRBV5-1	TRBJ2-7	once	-	TGCGCCAGCAGCTTGAGCGGATCTAACTACGAGCAGTACTTC	CASSLSGSNYEQYF
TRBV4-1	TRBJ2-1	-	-	TGCGCCAGCAGCCAAGAATCCGGGACAAGCTTCGCAGGCCCTTACAATGAGCAGTTCTTC	CASSQESGTSFAGPYNEQFF
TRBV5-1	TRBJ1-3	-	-	TGCGCCAGCAGCTTGGATTACAGGCGAACCAGCTCTGGAAACACCATATATTTT	CASSLDYRRTSSGNTIYF
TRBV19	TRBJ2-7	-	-	TGTGCCAGTAGCGGACAATCGTCCTCCTACGAGCAGTACTTC	CASSGQSSSYEQYF
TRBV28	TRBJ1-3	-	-	TGTGCCAGCAGTCCCGATTTTGGAGGTTCAGGAAACACCATATATTTT	CASSPDFGGSGNTIYF
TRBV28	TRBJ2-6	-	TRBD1	TGTGCCAGCAGTCCAGGGGGCTCTGGGGCCAACGTCCTGACTTTC	CASSPGGSGANVLTF
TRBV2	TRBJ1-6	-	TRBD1	TGTGCCAGCGGGACAGGGGGCACACCCCTCCACTTT	CASGTGGTPLHF
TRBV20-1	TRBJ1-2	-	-	TGCAGTGCTAGAGCTAAGGGCTACACCTTC	CSARAKGYTF
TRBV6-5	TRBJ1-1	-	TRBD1	TGTGCCAGCAAATACAGGGGGATCGGGGCTGAAGCTTTCTTT	CASKYRGIGAEAFF
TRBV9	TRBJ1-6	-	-	TGTGCCAGCAGCGTAGCTACAGGACGTGGATCACCCCTCCACTTT	CASSVATGRGSPLHF
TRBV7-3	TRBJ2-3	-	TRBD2	TGTGCCAGCAGCTTAACCGGGGGGGCCGTAGATACGCAGTATTTT	CASSLTGGAVDTQYF
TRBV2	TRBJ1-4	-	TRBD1	TGTGCCAGCAGTGGGCACAGGGGGCGAATTGGTGAAAAACTGTTTTTT	CASSGHRGRIGEKLFF
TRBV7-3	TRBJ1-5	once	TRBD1	TGTGCCAGCAGCACGGCCGGGACAGGGGGATTTTTAGCAAATCAGCCCCAGCATTTT	CASSTAGTGGFLANQPQHF
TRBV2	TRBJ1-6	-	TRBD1	TGTGCCAGCAGCCTCGACAGGGGTAATTCACCCCTCCACTTT	CASSLDRGNSPLHF
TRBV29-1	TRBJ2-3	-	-	TGCAGCGTTGGTAGGGTAGGGGCTAGCACAGATACGCAGTATTTT	CSVGRVGASTDTQYF